Presented here are 16 T cell receptor beta chains from one specimen sequenced in a study of long-term antiretroviral therapy in people with HIV. Survey-level immunoSEQ v3.0 assays were run. TCRdb's table, derived via immunoSEQ multiplex PCR, lists solely in-frame clones and lacks some. The table records roughly 30,000 clones, approximately 87% of them present only once. The sample in question was unsorted PBMCs, obtained about 5 years after starting antiretroviral therapy. These receptors were obtained from a man aged 40-50 years with HIV.

This clone came up once. CDR3 loop: CASSLGVYEQYF. The CDR3 region has the DNA TGCGCCAGCAGCTTGGGGGTCTACGAGCAGTACTTC. The gene calls are TRBV5-1 and TRBJ2-7, with unresolved D. The germline V and J ends were trimmed by 0 bases and 3 bases, with 4 bases remaining between them. The CDR3 totals 12 residues. The germline gives CDR1 SGHRS, CDR2 YFSETQ.

A few counts support this clone. The chain carries TRBV7-9 and TRBJ2-6; no clear D gene. This CDR3 region has 15 residues. Germline V CDR1 and CDR2: SEHNR, FQNEAQ (reference sequence). The V end was cut by 5 bases, the J end by 2 bases, with 10 bases between. Here the CDR3 reads CASSRDITGANVLTF. The CDR3 DNA sequence: TGTGCCAGCAGCCGCGACATCACTGGGGCCAACGTCCTGACTTTC.

The chain has TRBV4-1 and TRBJ2-7; unclear D gene. The CDR3 runs 15 residues. Germline CDR1 MGHRA, CDR2 YSYEKL. V was trimmed by 0 bases and J by 6 bases, leaving 15 bases between them. In DNA form, the CDR3 reads TGCGCCAGCAGCCAAGAAGCCAGTTTCTCTGGCGAGCAGTACTTC. Encoded protein: CASSQEASFSGEQYF.

V gene TRBV14 combines with J gene TRBJ1-1, with D uncertain. This CDR3 has 12 residues. Between the trimmed V and J ends, which lost 4 bases and 4 bases, there was a span of 7 bases. Per germline, CDR1 SGHDN and CDR2 FVKESK. CDR3 loop: CASSPAGTEAFF. The CDR3 DNA sequence: TGTGCCAGCAGCCCGGCGGGCACTGAAGCTTTCTTT.

The table lists this clone with a few counts. This chain connects TRBV5-1 to TRBJ1-1, with 9 positions matching TRBD1. The length of the CDR3 is 17 residues. Germline V CDR1 and CDR2: SGHRS, YFSETQ. V dropped 3 bases and J dropped 4; count of bases not matched to a gene: 13. DNA for the CDR3: TGCGCCAGCAGCTCTGGACAGGGGCTCCGGGGGGGCACTGAAGCTTTCTTT. As protein: CASSSGQGLRGGTEAFF.

This rearrangement joins TRBV10-3 to TRBJ2-7, with D possibly TRBD2 on 6 matching bases. The CDR3 loop spans 16 amino acids. Germline V gene lookup returns CDR1 ENHRY and CDR2 SYGVKD. Trimming removed 0 bases from V and 0 bases from J, with 12 bases in between. The CDR3 nucleotides are TGTGCCATCAGTGAGTCGATGGTAGCGGACTCCTACGAGCAGTACTTC. It yields the protein CAISESMVADSYEQYF.

The chain links TRBV2 to TRBJ1-5, with D perhaps TRBD1 (5 bases). The V gene's germline CDR1 is SNHLY and CDR2 FYNNEI. Trimming removed 6 bases from V and 0 bases from J, with 15 bases in between. The CDR3 runs 16 residues. The CDR3 coding sequence is TGTGCCAGCAGCGGCGCGGGGGGTTATAGCAATCAGCCCCAGCATTTT. Amino acid sequence: CASSGAGGYSNQPQHF.

This sequence joins TRBV27 and TRBJ2-7; a possible D gene is TRBD1 (5 bases). Looked up from germline, CDR1 is MNHEY and CDR2 is SMNVEV (reference sequence). The V and J ends lost 6 bases and 0 bases respectively, with 15 bases between them. The CDR3 is 15 residues long. The CDR3: CASRKTGASSYEQYF. The CDR3 nucleotides are TGTGCCAGCAGGAAAACAGGCGCGAGCTCCTACGAGCAGTACTTC.

The chain carries TRBV5-1 and TRBJ2-1, with D perhaps TRBD1 or TRBD2 (6 bases each). From germline, CDR1 is SGHRS and CDR2 YFSETQ. The CDR3 is made up of 15 amino acids. Between the trimmed V and J ends, which lost 1 base and 10 bases, there was a span of 18 bases. This chain's CDR3 is CASSLNRGGLEEQFF. In DNA, the CDR3 is TGCGCCAGCAGCTTGAATCGAGGGGGGCTGGAAGAGCAGTTCTTC.

The rearrangement links TRBV7-6 to TRBJ2-5; TRBD1 aligns across 11 bases. The V segment lost 7 bases and the J segment 4 bases; nucleotides outside the gene matches: 8. This CDR3 spans 15 amino acids. CDR1 and CDR2 (germline): SGHVS, FNYEAQ. The CDR3 nucleotides read TGTGCCAGCACCCTCGGACAGGGGGCAGGAGAGACCCAGTACTTC. It specifies CASTLGQGAGETQYF.

The rearrangement uses TRBV6-1 and TRBJ2-7, with 7 bases identical to TRBD2. Germline values: CDR1 MNHNS, CDR2 SASEGT. The J segment lost 5 bases and the V segment lost 4 bases, leaving 11 bases of the junction unmatched. This CDR3 contains 15 residues. DNA for the CDR3: TGTGCCAGCAGTGCCGGGGCTAGCGGTGCCGACGAGCAGTACTTC. This sequence encodes CASSAGASGADEQYF.

V and J are TRBV11-2 and TRBJ2-7, with a weak D call TRBD2 (5 bases). There are 12 residues in the CDR3. The germline V gene encodes CDR1 SGHAT and CDR2 FQNNGV. The V end was cut by 7 bases, the J end by 2 bases, with 9 bases between. As DNA, the CDR3 is TGTGCCAGCAAAACCGGGACCTACGAGCAGTACTTC. The encoded protein is CASKTGTYEQYF.

J is TRBJ1-5 and V is TRBV9, with D possibly matching TRBD1 (5 bases). Deletions cut 0 bases from V and 6 bases from J, with 13 bases between. This CDR3 spans 15 amino acids. The germline CDR1 and CDR2 sequences are SGDLS and YYNGEE. CDR3 DNA: TGTGCCAGCAGCGTAGGAGACAGTTTGGGTCAGCCCCAGCATTTT. Amino acids: CASSVGDSLGQPQHF.

The genes are TRBV10-3 and TRBJ2-5, with 11 bases fitting TRBD1. This CDR3 has 13 residues. Per germline, CDR1 ENHRY and CDR2 SYGVKD. CDR3 nucleotide sequence: TGTGCATTGGGACAGGGGGATGGGGAGACCCAGTACTTC. It specifies CALGQGDGETQYF.

V is TRBV18 and J is TRBJ2-4; D gene uncertain. V lost 6 bases and J 0 bases, leaving 15 bases between the germline ends. CDR1 is KGHSH and CDR2 is LQKENI in the germline V gene. The CDR3 sequence is 16 residues long. The chain's CDR3 is CASSPREVIAKNIQYF. CDR3 in DNA: TGTGCCAGCTCCCCCAGAGAGGTGATAGCCAAAAACATTCAGTACTTC.

This chain connects TRBV11-3 to TRBJ2-7; D perhaps matches TRBD2 (6 bases). Germline V gene lookup returns CDR1 SGHNT and CDR2 YENEEA. The CDR3 has 14 residues. Trimming pared 4 bases from V and 6 bases from J, leaving 16 bases between. CDR3: CASSSGGGPGEQYF. The CDR3 nucleotides are TGTGCCAGCAGCTCAGGCGGAGGGCCGGGCGAGCAGTACTTC.